Listed below are T cell receptor beta chains from one sample, sequenced in a study of OX40 agonist ivuxolimab in advanced cancers. Profiled with immunoSEQ multiplex PCR; TCRdb holds only in-frame clones, not every one. The profile shows some 7,000 clones, roughly 76% of them singletons. Sequencing used CD4+ or CD8+ T cells sorted from blood, obtained in a trial of the OX40 agonist ivuxolimab. The receptors shown here come from an adult with an advanced solid tumor such as melanoma, head and neck, liver or kidney cancer. Each CDR3 is given with its conserved first and last residue. D genes are given only for firm matches. Clone size is not always given. Where it is, it says once, few, many or a class for expanded clones.

J gene,D gene,V gene,clone size,CDR3 protein,CDR3 DNA
TRBJ2-7,-,TRBV6-5,-,CASSYSSHYEQYF,TGTGCCAGCAGTTACTCCTCTCACTACGAGCAGTACTTC
TRBJ1-6,-,TRBV2,-,CASSEALQGSSPLHF,TGTGCCAGCAGTGAAGCGCTTCAGGGTAGCTCACCCCTCCACTTT
TRBJ2-2,-,TRBV7-9,-,CASSLVSGELFF,TGTGCCAGCAGCTTAGTCTCCGGGGAGCTGTTTTTT
TRBJ2-2,TRBD2,TRBV7-2,-,CASSPHGNSGGIGELFF,TGTGCCAGCAGCCCCCACGGTAATAGCGGGGGGATCGGGGAGCTGTTTTTT
TRBJ2-7,-,TRBV4-2,-,CASSQDPTPGPEQYF,TGTGCCAGCAGCCAAGATCCAACCCCAGGACCCGAGCAGTACTTC
TRBJ2-1,-,TRBV27,once,CASSDYGEQFF,TGTGCCAGCAGTGACTATGGTGAGCAGTTCTTC
TRBJ1-2,-,TRBV29-1,-,CSAPGGAAGYTF,TGCAGCGCCCCCGGGGGGGCAGCGGGCTACACCTTC
TRBJ2-7,TRBD1,TRBV4-1,once,CASSQARDRGSYEQYF,TGCGCCAGCAGCCAGGCCCGGGACAGAGGCTCCTACGAGCAGTACTTC
TRBJ2-7,-,TRBV11-1,few,CASRGLSHEQYF,TGTGCCAGCAGGGGCCTTTCACACGAGCAGTACTTC
TRBJ2-5,-,TRBV4-1,once,CASSQRGAQETQYF,TGCGCCAGCAGCCAAAGGGGGGCTCAAGAGACCCAGTACTTC
TRBJ2-7,-,TRBV9,-,CASSVAGPPYEQYF,TGTGCCAGCAGCGTAGCCGGACCGCCCTACGAGCAGTACTTC
TRBJ2-3,-,TRBV2,-,CASGTDTQYF,TGTGCCAGCGGGACAGATACGCAGTATTTT
TRBJ2-3,-,TRBV6-5,-,CASSLGDTQYF,TGTGCCAGCAGTCTAGGCGATACGCAGTATTTT
TRBJ2-3,-,TRBV6-4,few,CASSPGTGGEDTQYF,TGTGCCAGCAGTCCCGGGACGGGGGGCGAAGATACGCAGTATTTT
TRBJ2-2,TRBD1,TRBV6-5,-,CASTGGFTGELFF,TGTGCCAGCACAGGGGGCTTCACCGGGGAGCTGTTTTTT
TRBJ2-7,TRBD1,TRBV9,-,CASSAGTEYEQYF,TGTGCCAGCAGCGCGGGGACAGAGTACGAGCAGTACTTC
TRBJ2-6,-,TRBV2,-,CASSEVTRSSGANVLTF,TGTGCCAGCAGTGAAGTGACGAGAAGCTCTGGGGCCAACGTCCTGACTTTC
TRBJ2-1,-,TRBV2,-,CASVTGRGGNEQFF,TGTGCCAGCGTCACAGGGAGAGGTGGAAATGAGCAGTTCTTC
TRBJ2-2,TRBD1,TRBV7-6,-,CASSLGQTNTGELFF,TGTGCCAGCAGCCTGGGACAGACGAACACCGGGGAGCTGTTTTTT
TRBJ2-1,-,TRBV4-2,-,CASSQAWDHNNEQFF,TGTGCCAGCAGCCAAGCGTGGGACCATAACAATGAGCAGTTCTTC
TRBJ2-3,-,TRBV2,-,CASWGESVTDTQYF,TGTGCCAGCTGGGGGGAGAGCGTCACAGATACGCAGTATTTT
TRBJ2-1,TRBD2,TRBV4-1,-,CASSRKLATYNEQFF,TGCGCCAGCAGCAGGAAACTAGCGACTTACAATGAGCAGTTCTTC
TRBJ2-1,-,TRBV9,-,CASSERDINEQFF,TGTGCCAGCAGCGAACGGGACATCAATGAGCAGTTCTTC
TRBJ2-1,-,TRBV6-1,-,CASRELTEYNEQFF,TGTGCCAGCAGGGAGCTGACAGAATACAATGAGCAGTTCTTC
TRBJ2-7,TRBD1,TRBV18,-,CASSPRTGGANLGYEQYF,TGTGCCAGCTCACCAAGGACAGGGGGCGCGAATCTCGGCTACGAGCAGTACTTC
TRBJ1-5,-,TRBV4-1,once,CASSHGPNQPQHF,TGCGCCAGCAGCCACGGGCCTAATCAGCCCCAGCATTTT
TRBJ2-7,-,TRBV6-1,-,CASSPTITETYEQYF,TGTGCCAGCAGTCCGACCATAACTGAAACCTACGAGCAGTACTTC
TRBJ2-7,-,TRBV28,-,CASSPVEPTEQYF,TGTGCCAGCAGCCCGGTAGAGCCGACCGAGCAGTACTTC
TRBJ2-7,TRBD1,TRBV6-5,-,CASSLSRTGASYEQYF,TGTGCCAGCAGTTTATCCCGGACAGGGGCCTCCTACGAGCAGTACTTC
TRBJ2-1,-,TRBV7-6,-,CASSSRGYEQFF,TGTGCCAGCAGCTCCCGGGGGTATGAGCAGTTCTTC